This T cell receptor beta chain comes out of a study of identical twins. TCRdb reanalysed the 5' RACE reads using MiXCR and keeps one entry per CDR3 protein. Of 250,000 or so distinct CDR3 sequences listed, about 9% are singletons. Deletions cut 4 bases from V and 2 bases from J, with 8 bases between. The CDR3 spans 13 residues. The germline V gene has CDR1 KGHDR and CDR2 SFDVKD. The same specimen was also included in a second study, on yellow fever vaccine responses in identical twins.

The receptor's source is a woman in her late teens or twenties in good health. The sample consisted of CD8+ T cells sorted from blood. V and J are TRBV24-1 and TRBJ2-7, with D hard to call. In nucleotides, the CDR3 is TGTGCCACCAGTGACAAGGGCCCCTACGAGCAGTACTTC. It is translated as CATSDKGPYEQYF.